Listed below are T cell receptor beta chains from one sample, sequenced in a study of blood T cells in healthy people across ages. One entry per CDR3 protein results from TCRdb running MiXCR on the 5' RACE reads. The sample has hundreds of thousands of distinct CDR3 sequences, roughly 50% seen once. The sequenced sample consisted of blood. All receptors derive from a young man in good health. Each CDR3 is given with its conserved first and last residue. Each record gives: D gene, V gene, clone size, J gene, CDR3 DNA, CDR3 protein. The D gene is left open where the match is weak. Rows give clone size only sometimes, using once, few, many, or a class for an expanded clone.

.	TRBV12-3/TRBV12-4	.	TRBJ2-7	TGTGCCAGCAGCGGGGGAACGGCCGAGCAGTACTTC	CASSGGTAEQYF
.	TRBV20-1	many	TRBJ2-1	TGCAGTGCTAGATTTATGAGGGATGAGCAGTTCTTC	CSARFMRDEQFF
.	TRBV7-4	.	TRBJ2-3	TGTGCCAGCAGCTCAGAGCGCGACCAGACATTCACAGATACGCAGTATTTT	CASSSERDQTFTDTQYF
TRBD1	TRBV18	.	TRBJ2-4	TGTGCCAGCTCACCACCACTGACAGGGGGTAGAGACATTCAGTACTTC	CASSPPLTGGRDIQYF
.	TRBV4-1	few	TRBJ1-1	TGCGCCAGCAGAAGACCGGGGACAAAGGTCATGAACACTGAAGCTTTCTTT	CASRRPGTKVMNTEAFF
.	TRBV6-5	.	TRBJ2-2	TGTGCCAGCAGCAAATATGGGACACACACCGGGGAGCTGTTTTTT	CASSKYGTHTGELFF
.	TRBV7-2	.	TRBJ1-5	TGTGCCAGCAGCTTACAGGGGAGGGATCAGCCCCAGCATTTT	CASSLQGRDQPQHF
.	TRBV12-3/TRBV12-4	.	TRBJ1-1	TGTGCCAGCACTTCATCCGAGGGCGAGAACACTGAAGCTTTCTTT	CASTSSEGENTEAFF
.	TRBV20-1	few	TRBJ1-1	TGCAGTGCTTGGCCGTCAGCGGGACCGAACACTGAAGCTTTCTTT	CSAWPSAGPNTEAFF
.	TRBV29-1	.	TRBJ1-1	TGCAGCGTTCGGGAGACGGGTAACACTGAAGCTTTCTTT	CSVRETGNTEAFF
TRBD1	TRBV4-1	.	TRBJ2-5	TGCGCCAGCAGCCCGACGGCAGGGGGCCTTGGCTTTAAAGAGACCCAGTACTTC	CASSPTAGGLGFKETQYF
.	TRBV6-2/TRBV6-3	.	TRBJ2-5	TGTGCCAGCAGTTCATTTGGAGACGGGGAGACCCAGTACTTC	CASSSFGDGETQYF
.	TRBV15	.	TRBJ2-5	TGTGCCACCAGCAGAGATAACCATGGGGAGACCCAGTACTTC	CATSRDNHGETQYF
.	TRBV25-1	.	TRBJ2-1	TGTGCCAGCAGTGATGATTACACCGCGAAGGAGTTCTTC	CASSDDYTAKEFF
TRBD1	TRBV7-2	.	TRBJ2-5	TGTGCCAGCAGCGGATCCGACAGGGCAAGGGAGACCCAGTACTTC	CASSGSDRARETQYF
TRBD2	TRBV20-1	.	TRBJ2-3	TGCAGTGCTAGAGGTTCCGGGGGGGTCGGAACAGATACGCAGTATTTT	CSARGSGGVGTDTQYF
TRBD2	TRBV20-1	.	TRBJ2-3	TGCAGTTCGAGACTAGCGGGAAACACAGATACGCAGTATTTT	CSSRLAGNTDTQYF
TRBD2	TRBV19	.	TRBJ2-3	TGTGCCAGTAGGAGGGGGACTAGCGGCACAGATACGCAGTATTTT	CASRRGTSGTDTQYF
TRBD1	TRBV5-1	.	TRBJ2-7	TGCGCCAGCAGCTTACTTCCGGGACAGGGTTACGAGCAGTACTTC	CASSLLPGQGYEQYF
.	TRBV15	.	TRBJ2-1	TGTGCCACCAGCAGGTCGTCGGCGGGTGGCTATGAGCAGTTCTTC	CATSRSSAGGYEQFF
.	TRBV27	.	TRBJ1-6	TGTGCCAGCACCTGGGCCGGACCGCGGAATCCCCTCCACTTT	CASTWAGPRNPLHF
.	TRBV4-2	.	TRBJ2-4	TGTGCCAGCAGCCATAGGGGGGGAGCGGACCTAGCCAAAAACATTCAGTACTTC	CASSHRGGADLAKNIQYF
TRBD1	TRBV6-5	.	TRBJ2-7	TGTGCCAGCAGTCGGGACAGGGGATCGTCCTACGAGCAGTACTTC	CASSRDRGSSYEQYF
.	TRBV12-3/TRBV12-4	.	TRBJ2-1	TGTGCCAGCAGTTTATTCCGGAAGAATGAGCAGTTCTTC	CASSLFRKNEQFF
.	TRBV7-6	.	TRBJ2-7	TGTGCTAGCAGCCCGAATGAGCCCTACGAGCAGTACTTC	CASSPNEPYEQYF
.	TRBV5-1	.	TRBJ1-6	TGCGCCAGCAGCTTGGGGAGGCAGGGGTATTCACCCCTCCACTTT	CASSLGRQGYSPLHF
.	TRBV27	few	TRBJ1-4	TGTGCCAGCAGCTCCCAGGGGTTTGCGGAAAAACTGTTTTTT	CASSSQGFAEKLFF
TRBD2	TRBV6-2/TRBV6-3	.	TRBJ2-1	TGTGCCAGCAGCTGGAGCGGGGGGGCCGTGTTTGAGCAGTTCTTC	CASSWSGGAVFEQFF
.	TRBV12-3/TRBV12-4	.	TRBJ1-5	TGTGCCAGCAGTTTCCGCCACGGCAATCAGCCCCAGCATTTT	CASSFRHGNQPQHF
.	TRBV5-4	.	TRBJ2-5	TGTGCCAGCAGCTTATCCCTGGGGGGAGAGACCCAGTACTTC	CASSLSLGGETQYF
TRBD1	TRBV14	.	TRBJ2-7	TGTGCCAGCAGCCAAGACAGGGGGCGAAGCGAGCAGTACTTC	CASSQDRGRSEQYF
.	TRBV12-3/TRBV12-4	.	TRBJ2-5	TGTGCCAGCAGTTTGCGCCGACGGCAAGAGACCCAGTACTTC	CASSLRRRQETQYF
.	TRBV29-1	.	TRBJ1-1	TGCAGCATCAAGGGTGACCTGAACACTGAAGCTTTCTTT	CSIKGDLNTEAFF
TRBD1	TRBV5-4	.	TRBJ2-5	TGTGCCAGCAGCTTGGCGACAGGGGGTTACCAAGAGACCCAGTACTTC	CASSLATGGYQETQYF
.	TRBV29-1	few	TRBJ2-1	TGCAGCGTTGGGGGTGGGGGGTACAATGAGCAGTTCTTC	CSVGGGGYNEQFF
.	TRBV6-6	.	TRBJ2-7	TGTGCCAGCAGCCGTACCTTGGGGCTGGGGAAGGAGCAGTACTTC	CASSRTLGLGKEQYF
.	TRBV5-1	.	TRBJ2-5	TGCGCCAGCAGCAGCACTAGGTCCCAAGAGACCCAGTACTTC	CASSSTRSQETQYF
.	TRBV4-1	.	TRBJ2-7	TGCGCCAGCAGCCAAGAGGACGAGCAGTACTTC	CASSQEDEQYF
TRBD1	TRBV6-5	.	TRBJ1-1	TGTGCCAGCAGTTTAACCGGGACAGGGAGAACTGAAACTTTCTTT	CASSLTGTGRTETFF
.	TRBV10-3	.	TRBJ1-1	TGTGCCTCGGGACGGTTGAACACTGAAGCTTTCTTT	CASGRLNTEAFF
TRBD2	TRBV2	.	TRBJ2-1	TGTGCCAGCGGGACTAGCGGCAGGCCGGGGCAGTTCTTC	CASGTSGRPGQFF
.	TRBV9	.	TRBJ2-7	TGTGCCAGCAGCGTAGGGGAGGTTGAGCAGTACTTC	CASSVGEVEQYF
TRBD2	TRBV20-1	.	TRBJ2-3	TGCAGTGCTAGCGAAGCGGGAGTCAGCACAGATACGCAGTATTTT	CSASEAGVSTDTQYF